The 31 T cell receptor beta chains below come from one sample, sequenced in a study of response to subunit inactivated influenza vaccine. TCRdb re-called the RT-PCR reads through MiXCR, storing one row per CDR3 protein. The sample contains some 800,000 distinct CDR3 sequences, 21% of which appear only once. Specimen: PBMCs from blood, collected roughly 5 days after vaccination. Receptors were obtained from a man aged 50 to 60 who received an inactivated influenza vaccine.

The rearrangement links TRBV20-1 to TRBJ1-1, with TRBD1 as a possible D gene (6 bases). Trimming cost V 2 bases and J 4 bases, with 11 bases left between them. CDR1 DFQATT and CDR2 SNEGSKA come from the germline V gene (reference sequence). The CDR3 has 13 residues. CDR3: CSARNRAPTEAFF. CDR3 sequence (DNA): TGCAGTGCTAGAAACAGGGCTCCCACTGAAGCTTTCTTT.

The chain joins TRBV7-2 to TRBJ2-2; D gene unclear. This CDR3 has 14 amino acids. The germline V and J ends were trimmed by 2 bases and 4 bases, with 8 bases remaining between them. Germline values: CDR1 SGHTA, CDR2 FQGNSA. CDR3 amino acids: CASSLQSFTGELFF. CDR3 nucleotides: TGTGCCAGCAGCTTACAGAGCTTCACCGGGGAGCTGTTTTTT.

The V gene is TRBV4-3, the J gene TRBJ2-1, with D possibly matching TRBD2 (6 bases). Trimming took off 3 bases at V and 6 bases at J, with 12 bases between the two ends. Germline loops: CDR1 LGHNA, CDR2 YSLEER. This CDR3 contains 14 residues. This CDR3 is CASSHLGTRNEQFF. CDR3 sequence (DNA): TGCGCCAGCAGCCACCTCGGGACTCGCAATGAGCAGTTCTTC.

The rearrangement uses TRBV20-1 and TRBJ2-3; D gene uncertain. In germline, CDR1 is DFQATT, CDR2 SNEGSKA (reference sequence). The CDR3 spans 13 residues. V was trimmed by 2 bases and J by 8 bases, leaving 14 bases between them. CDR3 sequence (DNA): TGCAGTGCTAGATTGCCGGTAGTGTCTACGCAGTATTTT. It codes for CSARLPVVSTQYF.

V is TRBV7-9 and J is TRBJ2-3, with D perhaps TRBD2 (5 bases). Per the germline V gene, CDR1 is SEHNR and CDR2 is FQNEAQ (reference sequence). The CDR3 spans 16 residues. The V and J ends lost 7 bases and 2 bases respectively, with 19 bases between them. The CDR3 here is CASNQGLPLSTDTQYF. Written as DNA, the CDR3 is TGTGCCAGCAACCAAGGACTCCCCCTTTCCACAGATACGCAGTATTTT. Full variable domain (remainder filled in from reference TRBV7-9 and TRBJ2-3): DTGVSQNPRHKITKRGQNVTFRCDPISEHNRLYWYRQTLGQGPEFLTYFQNEAQLEKSRLLSDRFSAERPKGSFSTLEIQRTEQGDSAMYLCASNQGLPLSTDTQYFGPGTRLTVL.

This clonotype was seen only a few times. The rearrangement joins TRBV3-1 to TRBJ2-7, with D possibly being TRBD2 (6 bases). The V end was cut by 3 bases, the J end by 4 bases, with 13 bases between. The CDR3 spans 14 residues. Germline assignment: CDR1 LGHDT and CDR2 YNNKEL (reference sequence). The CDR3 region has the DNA TGTGCCAGCAGCCAGGCGGGACGCCCTTACGAGCAGTACTTC. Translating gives CASSQAGRPYEQYF.

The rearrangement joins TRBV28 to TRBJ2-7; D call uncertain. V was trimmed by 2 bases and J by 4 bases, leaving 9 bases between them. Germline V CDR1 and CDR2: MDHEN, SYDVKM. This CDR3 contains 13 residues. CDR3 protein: CASSLGHNYEQYF. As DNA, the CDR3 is TGTGCCAGCAGTTTAGGTCACAATTACGAGCAGTACTTC.

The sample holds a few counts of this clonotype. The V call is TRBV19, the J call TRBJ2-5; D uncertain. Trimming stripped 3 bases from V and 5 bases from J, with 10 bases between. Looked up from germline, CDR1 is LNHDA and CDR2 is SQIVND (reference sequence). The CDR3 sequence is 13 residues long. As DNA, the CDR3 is TGTGCCAGTAGTATGTCGGTTAGGGAGACCCAGTACTTC. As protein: CASSMSVRETQYF. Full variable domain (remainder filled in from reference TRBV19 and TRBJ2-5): DGGITQSPKYLFRKEGQNVTLSCEQNLNHDAMYWYRQDPGQGLRLIYYSQIVNDFQKGDIAEGYSVSREKKESFPLTVTSAQKNPTAFYLCASSMSVRETQYFGPGTRLLVL.

CDR3 DNA sequence: TGCGCCAGCAGCTTGGCTGGCAGGGGGGTTTCACCCCTCCACTTT. This translates into CASSLAGRGVSPLHF. The rearrangement links TRBV5-1 to TRBJ1-6; 7 nucleotides match TRBD1. Germline V gene lookup returns CDR1 SGHRS and CDR2 YFSETQ. CDR3 length: 15 amino acids. The V and J ends lost 0 bases and 9 bases, in that order; junction bases with no gene match: 6.

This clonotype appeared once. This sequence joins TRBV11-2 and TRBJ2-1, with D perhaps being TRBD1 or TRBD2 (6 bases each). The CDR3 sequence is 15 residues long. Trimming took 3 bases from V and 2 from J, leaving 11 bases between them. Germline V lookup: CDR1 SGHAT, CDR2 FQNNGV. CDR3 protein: CASSFGGVTYNEQFF. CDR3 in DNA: TGTGCCAGCAGCTTCGGGGGCGTGACCTACAATGAGCAGTTCTTC.

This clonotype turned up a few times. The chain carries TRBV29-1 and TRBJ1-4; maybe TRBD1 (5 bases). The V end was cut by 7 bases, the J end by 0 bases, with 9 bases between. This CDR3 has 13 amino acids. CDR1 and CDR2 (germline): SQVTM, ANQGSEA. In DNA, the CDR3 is TGCAGCGCCCGACAGTCAACTAATGAAAAACTGTTTTTT. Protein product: CSARQSTNEKLFF.

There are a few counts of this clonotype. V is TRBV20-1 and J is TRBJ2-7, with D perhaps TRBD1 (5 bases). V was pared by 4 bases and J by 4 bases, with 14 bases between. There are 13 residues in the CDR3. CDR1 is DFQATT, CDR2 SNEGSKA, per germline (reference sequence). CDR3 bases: TGCAGTGCTACCGAGACAGCAGCTTACGAGCAGTACTTC. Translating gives CSATETAAYEQYF.

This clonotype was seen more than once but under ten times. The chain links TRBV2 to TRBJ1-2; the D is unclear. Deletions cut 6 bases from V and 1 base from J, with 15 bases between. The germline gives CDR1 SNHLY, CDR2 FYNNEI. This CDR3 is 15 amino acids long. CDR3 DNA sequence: TGTGCCAGCAGAAGATCCTGGACGGATAACTATGGCTACACCTTC. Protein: CASRRSWTDNYGYTF.

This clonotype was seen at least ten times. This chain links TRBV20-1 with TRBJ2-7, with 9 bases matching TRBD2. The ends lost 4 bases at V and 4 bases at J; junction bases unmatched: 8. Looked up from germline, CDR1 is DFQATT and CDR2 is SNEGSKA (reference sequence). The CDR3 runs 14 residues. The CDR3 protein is CSATSSSGIYEQYF. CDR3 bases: TGCAGTGCTACATCATCTAGCGGGATTTACGAGCAGTACTTC.

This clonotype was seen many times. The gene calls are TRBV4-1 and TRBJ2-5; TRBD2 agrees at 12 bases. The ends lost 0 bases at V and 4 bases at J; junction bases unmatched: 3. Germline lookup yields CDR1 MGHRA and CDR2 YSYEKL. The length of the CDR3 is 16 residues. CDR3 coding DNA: TGCGCCAGCAGCCAAGAAACGGGACTAGCGGGAGAGACCCAGTACTTC. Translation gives CASSQETGLAGETQYF.

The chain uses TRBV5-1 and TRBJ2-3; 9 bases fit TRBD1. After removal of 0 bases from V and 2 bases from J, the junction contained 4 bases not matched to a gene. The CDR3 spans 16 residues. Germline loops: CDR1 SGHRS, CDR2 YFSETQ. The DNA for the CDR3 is TGCGCCAGCAGCTTGGTACAGGGGGCGAACACAGATACGCAGTATTTT. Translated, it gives CASSLVQGANTDTQYF.

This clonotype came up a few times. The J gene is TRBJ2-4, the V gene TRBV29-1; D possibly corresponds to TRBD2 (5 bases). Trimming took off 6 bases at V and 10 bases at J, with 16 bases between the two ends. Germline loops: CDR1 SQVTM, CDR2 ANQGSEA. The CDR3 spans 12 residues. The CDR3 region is CSVERQSGIQYF. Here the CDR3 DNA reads TGCAGCGTGGAACGACAATCGGGGATTCAGTACTTC.

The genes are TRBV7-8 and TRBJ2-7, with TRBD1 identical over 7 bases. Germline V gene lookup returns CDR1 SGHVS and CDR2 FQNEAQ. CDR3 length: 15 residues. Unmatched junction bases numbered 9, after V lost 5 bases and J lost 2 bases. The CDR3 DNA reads TGTGCCAGCAGCCCGGACAGGTATACGCCCTACGAGCAGTACTTC. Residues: CASSPDRYTPYEQYF.

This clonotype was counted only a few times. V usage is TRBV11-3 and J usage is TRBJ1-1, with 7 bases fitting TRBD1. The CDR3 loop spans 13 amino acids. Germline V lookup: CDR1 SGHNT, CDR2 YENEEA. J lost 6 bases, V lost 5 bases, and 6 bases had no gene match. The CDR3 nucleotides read TGTGCCAGCAGCCCGGGACAGTGGGCTGAAGCTTTCTTT. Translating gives CASSPGQWAEAFF.

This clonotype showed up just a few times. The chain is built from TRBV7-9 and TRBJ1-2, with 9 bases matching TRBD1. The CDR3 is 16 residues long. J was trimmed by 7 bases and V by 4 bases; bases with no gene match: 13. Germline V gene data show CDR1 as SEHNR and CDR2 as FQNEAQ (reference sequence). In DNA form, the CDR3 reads TGTGCCAGCAGCTCCTTTAAATCCGGGACAGGGTTTGGCTACACCTTC. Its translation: CASSSFKSGTGFGYTF.

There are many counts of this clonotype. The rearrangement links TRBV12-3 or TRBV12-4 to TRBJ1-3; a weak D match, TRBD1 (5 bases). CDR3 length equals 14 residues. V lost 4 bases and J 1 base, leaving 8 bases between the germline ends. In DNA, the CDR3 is TGTGCCAGCAGTTCCGGGGGTTCTGGAAACACCATATATTTT. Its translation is CASSSGGSGNTIYF.

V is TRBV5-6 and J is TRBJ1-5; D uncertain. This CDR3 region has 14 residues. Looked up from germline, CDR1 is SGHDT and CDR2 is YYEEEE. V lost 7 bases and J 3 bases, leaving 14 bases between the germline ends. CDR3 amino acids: CASSRRQINQPQHF. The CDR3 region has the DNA TGTGCCAGCTCTCGGCGGCAGATCAATCAGCCCCAGCATTTT.

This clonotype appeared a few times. The CDR3 spells CSVDNGAEAFF. The DNA of the CDR3 is TGCAGCGTTGACAACGGGGCAGAAGCTTTCTTT. V and J are TRBV29-1 and TRBJ1-1, with D possibly matching TRBD1 (5 bases). V lost 3 bases to trimming and J lost 8 bases, with 10 bases between them. The CDR3 runs 11 residues. The germline V gene encodes CDR1 SQVTM and CDR2 ANQGSEA.

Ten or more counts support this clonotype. CDR3 nucleotide sequence: TGCAGTGCTGATATTAGGGGCTCGGGCACAGATACGCAGTATTTT. Translating gives CSADIRGSGTDTQYF. The gene calls are TRBV20-1 and TRBJ2-3; maybe TRBD1 (5 bases). Germline assignment: CDR1 DFQATT and CDR2 SNEGSKA (reference sequence). This CDR3 is 15 amino acids long. The germline V and J ends were trimmed by 5 bases and 1 base, with 16 bases remaining between them.

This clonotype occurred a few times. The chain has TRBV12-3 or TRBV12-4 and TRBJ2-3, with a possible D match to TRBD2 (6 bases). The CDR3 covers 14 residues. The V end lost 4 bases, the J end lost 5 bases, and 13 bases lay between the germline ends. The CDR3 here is CASSSRAAGDTQYF. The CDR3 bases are TGTGCCAGCAGTTCCAGGGCAGCGGGAGATACGCAGTATTTT.

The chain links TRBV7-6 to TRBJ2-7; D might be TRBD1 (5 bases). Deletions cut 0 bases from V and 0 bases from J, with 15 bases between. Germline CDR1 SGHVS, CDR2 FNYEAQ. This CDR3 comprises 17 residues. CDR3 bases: TGTGCCAGCAGCTTAGCTCGAACGAGGACAAACTCCTACGAGCAGTACTTC. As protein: CASSLARTRTNSYEQYF.

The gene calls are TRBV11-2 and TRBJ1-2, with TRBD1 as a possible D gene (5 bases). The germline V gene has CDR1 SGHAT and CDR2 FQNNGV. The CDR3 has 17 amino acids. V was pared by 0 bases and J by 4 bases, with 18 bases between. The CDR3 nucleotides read TGTGCCAGCAGCTTAGAGGGTGCAGGGAATACAGCCTATGGCTACACCTTC. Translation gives CASSLEGAGNTAYGYTF.

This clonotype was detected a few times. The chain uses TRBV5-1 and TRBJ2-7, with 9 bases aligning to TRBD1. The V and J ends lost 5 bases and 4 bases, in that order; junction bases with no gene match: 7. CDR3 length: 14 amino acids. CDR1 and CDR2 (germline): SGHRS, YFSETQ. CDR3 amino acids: CASRGGQGLYEQYF. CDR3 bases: TGCGCCAGCAGAGGGGGACAGGGCCTTTACGAGCAGTACTTC.

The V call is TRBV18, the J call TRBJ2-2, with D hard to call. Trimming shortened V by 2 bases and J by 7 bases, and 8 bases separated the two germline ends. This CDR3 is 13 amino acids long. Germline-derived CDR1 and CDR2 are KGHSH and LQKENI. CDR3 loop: CASSPKRGGELFF. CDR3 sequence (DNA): TGTGCCAGCTCACCAAAGCGAGGCGGGGAGCTGTTTTTT.

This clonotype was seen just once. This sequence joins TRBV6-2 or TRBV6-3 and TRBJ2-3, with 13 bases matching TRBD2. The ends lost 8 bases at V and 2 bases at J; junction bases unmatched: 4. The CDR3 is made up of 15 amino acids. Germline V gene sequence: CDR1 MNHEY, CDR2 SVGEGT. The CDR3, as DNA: TGTGCCAGCTGGGGACTAGCGGGGCTCACAGATACGCAGTATTTT. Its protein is CASWGLAGLTDTQYF.

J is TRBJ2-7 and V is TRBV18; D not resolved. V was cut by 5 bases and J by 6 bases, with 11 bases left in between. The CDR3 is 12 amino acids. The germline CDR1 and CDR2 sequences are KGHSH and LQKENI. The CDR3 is CASSARDGEQYF. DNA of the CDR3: TGTGCCAGCTCAGCCAGAGATGGCGAGCAGTACTTC. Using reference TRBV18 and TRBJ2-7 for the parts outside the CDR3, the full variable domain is NAGVMQNPRHLVRRRGQEARLRCSPMKGHSHVYWYRQLPEEGLKFMVYLQKENIIDESGMPKERFSAEFPKEGPSILRIQQVVRGDSAAYFCASSARDGEQYFGPGTRLTVT.